One T cell receptor (beta chain) is described in this entry. Its specificity is not known. RNA transcripts were the template for amplifying TCR beta CDR3 regions. A first-round RT-PCR of the TCR CDR3 used the HTBI primer set. TCRdb reanalysed the multiplex PCR reads using MiXCR and keeps one entry per CDR3 protein. The table has hundreds of thousands of distinct CDR3 sequences, 20% to 25% seen once. The data originate from a study of T cells in Graves' hyperthyroidism and ophthalmopathy. Broader study findings: Before onset, by a median of approximately 5.9 months, the model predicted ophthalmopathy. Most clonotypes expanded in the thyroid (above 0.001) were also present in blood.

Diagnoses were made from clinical symptoms, serum measures (thyroxine and TRAb), thyroid ultrasound and orbital computed tomography. Sequences were obtained from blood. The receptor comes from a woman between 70 and 85 years old with Graves' ophthalmopathy.

CDR3 nucleotides: TGTGCCAGCAGCGCAGGGAATAGCGCCTACGAGCAGTACTTC. This encodes CASSAGNSAYEQYF. V is TRBV6-2 or TRBV6-3 and J is TRBJ2-7; D may be TRBD1 or TRBD2 (5 bases each). Germline V gene sequence: CDR1 MNHEY, CDR2 SVGEGT. V lost 6 bases to trimming and J lost 2 bases, with 14 bases between them. The CDR3 contains 14 residues.